Listed here are 21 T cell receptor beta chains from one sample, sequenced in a study of CD8 T cells in ankylosing spondylitis. The study's findings and limits: Apparently characteristic of ankylosing spondylitis blood was a TCR beta motif (under ten highly homologous variants).

The antigens these receptors bind are not known. TCRdb called the 5' RACE reads again in MiXCR, with one record for every CDR3 protein. The sample comprises about 750,000 distinct CDR3 sequences, roughly 19% of which are singletons, and about a fifth rests with the top ten. The sequencing input was blood, either unsorted or a sorted T cell fraction (not recorded which). Receptors originate from a male donor with ankylosing spondylitis.

This clonotype was seen a few times. J is TRBJ2-1 and V is TRBV7-2; 8 bases map to TRBD2. The germline V gene encodes CDR1 SGHTA and CDR2 FQGNSA. The CDR3 contains 19 residues. J lost 0 bases, V lost 1 base, and 11 bases had no gene match. CDR3 in amino acids: CASSLGAWGSGNSYNEQFF. The CDR3 DNA follows: TGTGCCAGCAGCTTAGGCGCCTGGGGTAGCGGGAACTCCTACAATGAGCAGTTCTTC.

This clonotype was seen more than once but under ten times. The rearrangement joins TRBV30 to TRBJ2-1, with D hard to call. Per germline, CDR1 GTSNPN and CDR2 SVGIG (reference sequence). The CDR3 contains 15 residues. Trimming removed 2 bases from V and 8 bases from J, with 19 bases in between. Here the CDR3 reads CAWSPRSLRWHEQFF. The CDR3 DNA is TGTGCCTGGAGTCCCCGTTCACTGAGGTGGCATGAGCAGTTCTTC.

This clonotype was seen only a few times. The V gene is TRBV11-2, the J gene TRBJ2-7; 7 bases fit TRBD2. Germline V gives CDR1 SGHAT, CDR2 FQNNGV. Losses at the gene ends were 0 bases for V and 2 bases for J; bases not matched to a gene: 7. CDR3 length equals 16 residues. Written as DNA, the CDR3 is TGTGCCAGCAGCTTAGACTTCGGGGAGGGGACCTACGAGCAGTACTTC. Its translation is CASSLDFGEGTYEQYF.

This chain joins TRBV7-2 and TRBJ2-1, with D possibly called TRBD1 or TRBD2 (5 bases each). The CDR3 loop spans 14 amino acids. Germline CDR1 is SGHTA and CDR2 is FQGNSA. V lost 1 base and J 9 bases, leaving 13 bases between the germline ends. The CDR3 region has the DNA TGTGCCAGCAGCTTAGTCGGGACCCCGAGTGAGCAGTTCTTC. It is translated as CASSLVGTPSEQFF.

The rearrangement links TRBV6-2 or TRBV6-3 to TRBJ2-1; 12 nucleotides line up with TRBD2. Germline V gene sequence: CDR1 MNHEY, CDR2 SVGEGT. The CDR3 is made up of 15 amino acids. The V and J ends lost 5 bases and 9 bases, in that order; junction bases with no gene match: 8. The CDR3 bases are TGTGCCAGCAGTGCGACTAGCGGGAGTGTTGGTGAGCAGTTCTTC. Translated: CASSATSGSVGEQFF.

This clonotype showed up many times. The rearrangement uses TRBV12-3 or TRBV12-4 and TRBJ2-5; TRBD2 aligns across 8 bases. V shed 6 bases, J shed 4 bases, and the junction held 7 bases outside the gene matches. The CDR3 is 14 residues long. CDR3 coding DNA: TGTGCCAGCAGATCCGGGACTAGGAGAGAGACCCAGTACTTC. The encoded protein is CASRSGTRRETQYF.

This rearrangement joins TRBV6-4 to TRBJ1-1, with D uncertain. The CDR3 extends over 13 amino acids. Trimming took 6 bases from V and 1 from J, leaving 9 bases between them. Germline V gene data show CDR1 as MRHNA and CDR2 as SNTAGT. CDR3 sequence: CASSLHTNTEAFF. CDR3 DNA sequence: TGTGCCAGCAGCCTCCACACGAACACTGAAGCTTTCTTT.

This chain links TRBV20-1 with TRBJ1-5, with D possibly being TRBD1 (6 bases). V gave up 5 bases and J gave up 1 base, with 12 bases separating them. Germline assignment: CDR1 DFQATT and CDR2 SNEGSKA (reference sequence). The CDR3 loop spans 14 amino acids. The CDR3 sequence is CSAWGHGSNQPQHF. The CDR3 DNA reads TGCAGTGCTTGGGGGCATGGAAGCAATCAGCCCCAGCATTTT.

The chain couples TRBV7-2 to TRBJ2-3; TRBD2 matches at 8 bases. CDR1 is SGHTA and CDR2 is FQGNSA in the germline V gene. This CDR3 spans 15 amino acids. The V gene end was trimmed by 5 bases and the J gene end by 4 bases; junction bases not matched to a gene: 8. The CDR3 region is CASSPWLTSADTQYF. The CDR3 DNA is TGTGCCAGCAGCCCCTGGTTGACTAGCGCAGATACGCAGTATTTT.

The chain carries TRBV30 and TRBJ2-1, with TRBD2 matching 8 bases. The CDR3 contains 15 residues. V lost 0 bases to trimming and J lost 8 bases; unmatched junction nucleotides: 9. CDR1 is GTSNPN and CDR2 is SVGIG in the germline V gene (reference sequence). This CDR3 is CAWSVQRERFDEQFF. CDR3 DNA sequence: TGTGCCTGGAGTGTACAGCGGGAGCGATTCGATGAGCAGTTCTTC.

This chain joins TRBV12-3 or TRBV12-4 and TRBJ2-5, with D possibly matching TRBD1 (5 bases). The ends were cut back, 2 bases at V and 1 base at J, with 8 bases in the middle. This CDR3 contains 14 residues. The CDR3, as DNA: TGTGCCAGCAGTTTATCCAGGGCCCAAGAGACCCAGTACTTC. Translating gives CASSLSRAQETQYF.

The rearrangement links TRBV5-5 to TRBJ2-3; 7 bases align to TRBD1. V shed 8 bases and J 3 bases; nucleotides not matched to a gene: 12. The CDR3 contains 15 residues. Germline V gene data show CDR1 as SGHKS and CDR2 as YYEKEE (reference sequence). The CDR3 loop reads CASPGPGQPTDTQYF. The CDR3 DNA reads as TGTGCCAGTCCAGGCCCGGGACAGCCAACAGATACGCAGTATTTT.

This clonotype was seen at least ten times. The junction differs from germline at one of its ends, possibly a read error. The rearrangement links TRBV12-3 or TRBV12-4 to TRBJ2-7; D may be TRBD1 (5 bases). CDR3 length: 12 amino acids. The CDR3 region is CASSLGHVQLSF. CDR3 nucleotides: TGTGCCAGCAGTCTTGGACACGTCCAATTGTCCTTC.

The chain links TRBV2 to TRBJ2-3; weak D call: TRBD1 (6 bases). Germline values: CDR1 SNHLY, CDR2 FYNNEI. This CDR3 has 13 residues. V lost 11 bases, J lost 4 bases, and 16 bases lay in between. This chain's CDR3 is CAWQTGWADTQYF. The CDR3 region has the DNA TGTGCCTGGCAGACAGGTTGGGCAGATACGCAGTATTTT.

This clonotype has just a few counts. The rearrangement links TRBV9 to TRBJ2-3; either TRBD1 or TRBD2 may supply D (6 bases each). The CDR3 loop spans 15 amino acids. Per the germline V gene, CDR1 is SGDLS and CDR2 is YYNGEE. V was cut by 3 bases and J by 2 bases, with 13 bases left in between. Here the CDR3 DNA reads TGTGCCAGCAGCGCGGGGGCACCGATCACAGATACGCAGTATTTT. Its protein product is CASSAGAPITDTQYF.

This clonotype has a handful of counts. V and J are TRBV5-1 and TRBJ2-7; 11 positions match TRBD1. V dropped 3 bases and J dropped 5; count of bases not matched to a gene: 1. The CDR3 is 13 residues long. Germline V gene data show CDR1 as SGHRS and CDR2 as YFSETQ. The CDR3 DNA sequence: TGCGCCAGCAGCTGGGGACAGGGGGACGAGCAGTACTTC. Translating it yields CASSWGQGDEQYF.

V gene TRBV5-1 combines with J gene TRBJ2-5; no firm D call. The V gene's germline CDR1 is SGHRS and CDR2 YFSETQ. The CDR3 is made up of 14 amino acids. V lost 4 bases and J 7 bases, leaving 17 bases between the germline ends. This CDR3 is CASSTLDRVGTQYF. In nucleotides, the CDR3 is TGCGCCAGCAGCACTCTCGACCGAGTGGGGACCCAGTACTTC.

This chain's CDR3 is CAWRGNQETQYF. The CDR3 DNA is TGTGCCTGGAGGGGGAATCAAGAGACCCAGTACTTC. This chain uses TRBV30 with TRBJ2-5, with no clear D. The CDR3 runs to 12 residues. Trimming stripped 3 bases from V and 2 bases from J, with 7 bases between. Germline V lookup: CDR1 GTSNPN, CDR2 SVGIG (reference sequence).

This clonotype was seen more than once but under ten times. The CDR3 sequence: CASSKQGASTEAFF. CDR3 DNA: TGTGCCAGCAGTAAACAGGGGGCGAGCACTGAAGCTTTCTTT. The rearrangement joins TRBV2 to TRBJ1-1; 9 nucleotides agree with TRBD1. There are 14 residues in the CDR3. Germline-derived CDR1 and CDR2 are SNHLY and FYNNEI. Trimming removed 5 bases from V and 4 bases from J; junction bases left unmatched: 5.

V and J are TRBV4-1 and TRBJ2-3; D is unclear. Germline values: CDR1 MGHRA, CDR2 YSYEKL. With 1 base removed from V and 2 bases from J, the gap between germline ends came to 13 bases. The CDR3 covers 16 residues. CDR3: CASSQVSWGTTDTQYF. Written as DNA, the CDR3 is TGCGCCAGCAGCCAAGTCTCCTGGGGAACCACAGATACGCAGTATTTT.

The rearrangement uses TRBV25-1 and TRBJ1-2; tentative D call: TRBD1 (5 bases). The CDR3 loop spans 19 amino acids. CDR1 is MGHDK, CDR2 SYGVNS, per germline. V was shortened by 5 bases and J by 8 bases, with 33 bases between the two germline ends. This CDR3 is CASSSRSPADSIPDFGYTF. As DNA, the CDR3 is TGTGCCAGCAGTTCCCGCAGTCCAGCAGACAGCATCCCAGATTTCGGCTACACCTTC.